This T cell receptor beta chain derives from a study of T-cell reconstitution after alpha-beta-depleted transplantation in children. TCRbeta library construction was performed incorporating unique molecular identifiers. One entry per CDR3 protein, called by TCRdb with MiXCR from the PCR reads. Altogether 500,000 or so distinct CDR3 sequences are present, 32% being singletons, with the ten largest covering roughly 2.5%. Trimming took 0 bases from V and 2 from J, leaving 8 bases between them. This CDR3 has 14 amino acids. Germline CDR1 and CDR2: SGHRS and YFSETQ. This sequence was found in a human donor who donated a stem cell graft to a child with aplastic anemia. The sample was PBMCs from the stem cell graft donor, taken from the stem cell graft. V and J are TRBV5-1 and TRBJ1-1; D gene ambiguous. This CDR3 is CASSLDPDNTEAFF. The DNA for the CDR3 is TGCGCCAGCAGCTTGGATCCGGATAACACTGAAGCTTTCTTT.